The clone carrying this T cell receptor beta chain was observed at least ten times. Reasons for excluding patients were uncontrolled infection, other autoimmune disease, pregnancy or lactation. PBMCs were derived from approximately 10 ml fresh peripheral blood. The sample comes from a study of T cells in Graves' hyperthyroidism and ophthalmopathy. Germline trimming cut 6 bases from V and 7 bases from J; bases unmatched to any gene: 13. Germline CDR1 is MNHEY and CDR2 is SVGEGT. The CDR3 totals 16 residues. RNA transcripts gave rise to amplified TCR beta CDR3 regions. Primed by the HTBI set, a first-round RT-PCR was run on the TCR CDR3. TCRdb called the multiplex PCR reads again in MiXCR, with one record for every CDR3 protein. The sample includes about 710,000 distinct CDR3 sequences, approximately 16% of them seen just once.

The clonotype comes from a man aged 18 to 35 with Graves' hyperthyroidism. Input material: blood. This chain links TRBV6-2 or TRBV6-3 with TRBJ1-5; 9 nucleotides agree with TRBD1. The DNA of the CDR3 is TGTGCCAGCAGCTCCGGGACAGGGTCGATTCCCCAGCCCCAGCATTTT. It codes for CASSSGTGSIPQPQHF.